The 26 T cell receptor beta chains below were found in one sample sequenced in a study of human T cells and chemical hapten exposure. TCRdb processed the RACE reads anew with MiXCR; each CDR3 protein has one entry. Seen here are roughly 120,000 distinct CDR3 sequences, roughly 9.5% observed once, and the top ten hold around 1.7%. The time point denotes: healthy volunteer bleed at 2 weeks. RNA extraction used unfractionated whole blood as the source of total RNA. Sample: whole blood. The receptors shown here come from a male donor in good health. Some clones in this sample may be carry-over from other donors' samples.

In its sample, this clonotype was seen a few times. The rearrangement links TRBV12-3 or TRBV12-4 to TRBJ2-1; weak D call: TRBD2 (6 bases). The CDR3 runs 11 residues. Trimming pared 8 bases from V and 9 bases from J, leaving 11 bases between. The CDR3 region is CASDGGSEQFF. The CDR3 DNA reads as TGTGCCAGCGACGGGGGAAGTGAGCAGTTCTTC.

The gene calls are TRBV7-9 and TRBJ1-2, with D unresolved. V was pared by 6 bases and J by 6 bases, with 17 bases between. CDR1 SEHNR and CDR2 FQNEAQ come from the germline V gene (reference sequence). The CDR3 length is 14 residues. As DNA, the CDR3 is TGTGCCAGCAGTTACACCAGCGGGCTGGATGGCTACACCTTC. It codes for CASSYTSGLDGYTF.

This sequence joins TRBV12-3 or TRBV12-4 and TRBJ2-4; TRBD2 matches at 9 bases. The CDR3 runs to 15 residues. The V gene end was trimmed by 5 bases and the J gene end by 1 base; junction bases not matched to a gene: 3. The CDR3 DNA reads TGTGCCAGCAGTCCCACTAGCGGGGCCAAAAACATTCAGTACTTC. It translates to CASSPTSGAKNIQYF.

This clonotype occurred a few times. The chain recombines TRBV11-2 with TRBJ2-7; 8 nucleotides agree with TRBD2. The CDR3 spans 18 residues. The J segment lost 7 bases and the V segment lost 1 base, leaving 18 bases of the junction unmatched. Germline assignment: CDR1 SGHAT and CDR2 FQNNGV. CDR3 sequence: CASSLGGQVAGLGREQYF. The CDR3 DNA is TGTGCCAGCAGCTTAGGGGGCCAGGTCGCGGGACTAGGTCGGGAGCAGTACTTC. The full variable domain, rest sourced from reference TRBV11-2 and TRBJ2-7, is EAGVAQSPRYKIIEKRQSVAFWCNPISGHATLYWYQQILGQGPKLLIQFQNNGVVDDSQLPKDRFSAERLKGVDSTLKIQPAKLEDSAVYLCASSLGGQVAGLGREQYFGPGTRLTVT.

This chain uses TRBV19 with TRBJ2-6; D is ambiguous. Germline V gives CDR1 LNHDA, CDR2 SQIVND (reference sequence). CDR3 length: 12 amino acids. Trimming pared 5 bases from V and 10 bases from J, leaving 9 bases between. CDR3 in amino acids: CASSFERNVLTF. The CDR3, as DNA: TGTGCCAGTAGTTTCGAAAGAAACGTCCTGACTTTC.

This clonotype showed up many times. V gene TRBV29-1 combines with J gene TRBJ2-5; D is uncertain. This CDR3 is built from 9 residues. CDR1 and CDR2 (germline): SQVTM, ANQGSEA. Trimming took 8 bases from V and 4 from J, leaving 5 bases between them. Here the CDR3 DNA reads TGCAGCCCACGAGAGACCCAGTACTTC. It encodes CSPRETQYF.

A few counts support this clonotype. The chain links TRBV11-2 to TRBJ2-1, with D possibly TRBD2 on 6 matching bases. Per the germline V gene, CDR1 is SGHAT and CDR2 is FQNNGV. This CDR3 is built from 12 residues. V was cut by 4 bases and J by 6 bases, with 7 bases left in between. The CDR3 loop reads CASSSEGNEQFF. CDR3 coding DNA: TGTGCCAGCAGCTCGGAGGGCAATGAGCAGTTCTTC.

CDR3 loop: CASSLAGRAGANVLTF. CDR3 in DNA: TGTGCCAGCAGCTTGGCCGGCAGGGCTGGGGCCAACGTCCTGACTTTC. The V gene is TRBV5-6, the J gene TRBJ2-6; tentative D call: TRBD1 (5 bases). There are 16 residues in the CDR3. Germline V gene lookup returns CDR1 SGHDT and CDR2 YYEEEE. V was pared by 0 bases and J by 2 bases, with 9 bases between.

This clonotype was counted between two and nine times. This chain connects TRBV29-1 to TRBJ2-6; TRBD1 matches 7 bases. CDR3 length: 14 amino acids. V lost 0 bases, J lost 9 bases, and 5 bases stayed unmatched. CDR1 is SQVTM, CDR2 ANQGSEA, per germline. The CDR3 is CSVEDTGTDNVLTF. As DNA, the CDR3 is TGCAGCGTTGAAGATACCGGGACAGACAACGTCCTGACTTTC.

The chain combines TRBV4-3 with TRBJ2-3; 8 bases are a match to TRBD2. CDR1 LGHNA and CDR2 YSLEER come from the germline V gene. Trimming took 0 bases from V and 3 from J; bases not matched to a gene: 2. The CDR3 extends over 15 amino acids. CDR3 in amino acids: CASSQELAGTDTQYF. CDR3 bases: TGCGCCAGCAGCCAAGAGTTAGCGGGAACAGATACGCAGTATTTT.

This clonotype was counted a few times. The rearrangement links TRBV7-2 to TRBJ2-3, with 12 bases that match TRBD2. The CDR3 runs 18 residues. Trimming at V came to 5 bases and at J to 4 bases, leaving 13 bases not matched to a gene. Germline V gives CDR1 SGHTA, CDR2 FQGNSA. The chain's CDR3 is CASSRTASGGARADTQYF. CDR3 bases: TGTGCCAGCAGCAGGACTGCTAGCGGGGGGGCCAGGGCAGATACGCAGTATTTT.

This clonotype has only a few counts. The chain couples TRBV9 to TRBJ1-6; D uncertain. This CDR3 spans 15 amino acids. Germline CDR1 reads SGDLS; CDR2 reads YYNGEE. The V gene lost 0 bases and the J gene lost 10 bases, with 14 bases spanning the gap. The CDR3 DNA reads TGTGCCAGCAGCGTAGACGGCAGCGGAGGATCACCCCTCCACTTT. As protein: CASSVDGSGGSPLHF. The variable domain in full, completed from reference TRBV9 and TRBJ1-6, reads DSGVTQTPKHLITATGQRVTLRCSPRSGDLSVYWYQQSLDQGLQFLIQYYNGEERAKGNILERFSAQQFPDLHSELNLSSLELGDSALYFCASSVDGSGGSPLHFGNGTRLTVT.

V and J are TRBV5-5 and TRBJ2-3, with TRBD1 matching 8 bases. In germline, CDR1 is SGHKS, CDR2 YYEKEE (reference sequence). The CDR3 runs 16 residues. V lost 0 bases, J lost 2 bases, and 5 bases stayed unmatched. For the CDR3, the DNA is TGTGCCAGCAGCTTGGGGACAGGGAGATTCACAGATACGCAGTATTTT. This sequence encodes CASSLGTGRFTDTQYF.

This chain uses TRBV6-5 with TRBJ1-2; D not certain. Germline CDR1 and CDR2: MNHEY and SVGAGI. V dropped 2 bases and J dropped 4 bases, with 17 bases sitting between them. This CDR3 comprises 16 residues. The CDR3 protein is CASSYLGSAIFYGYTF. The CDR3 DNA sequence: TGTGCCAGCAGTTACCTTGGTTCAGCCATTTTCTATGGCTACACCTTC.

This clonotype appeared a few times. The chain combines TRBV6-6 with TRBJ1-2; 11 positions match TRBD1. This CDR3 has 13 residues. The V gene end was trimmed by 6 bases and the J gene end by 9 bases; junction bases not matched to a gene: 6. CDR1 is MNHNY, CDR2 SVGAGI, per germline (reference sequence). The CDR3: CASRPGQGGSYTF. The CDR3 nucleotides read TGTGCCAGCAGGCCGGGACAGGGGGGAAGCTACACCTTC.

This clonotype turned up a few times. V gene TRBV29-1 combines with J gene TRBJ2-3, with unresolved D. This CDR3 contains 15 residues. Germline V lookup: CDR1 SQVTM, CDR2 ANQGSEA. Trimming cost V 7 bases and J 6 bases, with 23 bases left between them. CDR3 in DNA: TGCAGCGCCTACCTCCGGGCCCTTTTGTCGGATACGCAGTATTTT. Its translation is CSAYLRALLSDTQYF.

This clonotype was seen repeatedly, ten times or more. The chain joins TRBV9 to TRBJ2-1; D call uncertain. This CDR3 is built from 13 residues. V was clipped by 3 bases and J by 3 bases, with 7 bases between them. CDR1 SGDLS and CDR2 YYNGEE come from the germline V gene. The CDR3 is CASSAGDYNEQFF. The CDR3 DNA reads as TGTGCCAGCAGCGCAGGTGACTACAATGAGCAGTTCTTC.

The rearrangement joins TRBV20-1 to TRBJ1-5, with unresolved D. The CDR3 runs to 15 residues. With 6 bases removed from V and 2 bases from J, the gap between germline ends came to 17 bases. Germline CDR1 is DFQATT and CDR2 is SNEGSKA (reference sequence). The CDR3 DNA reads TGCAGTGCCATCAGTTCTGTGAGTGGCAATCAGCCCCAGCATTTT. Translated: CSAISSVSGNQPQHF.

This clonotype showed up just a few times. The V call is TRBV5-1, the J call TRBJ1-5; 8 bases are shared with TRBD1. Trimming at V came to 1 base and at J to 2 bases, leaving 8 bases not matched to a gene. The CDR3 extends over 17 amino acids. The V gene's germline CDR1 is SGHRS and CDR2 YFSETQ. CDR3 loop: CASSLTGGSDGNQPQHF. CDR3 bases: TGCGCCAGCAGCTTGACAGGGGGGTCTGATGGCAATCAGCCCCAGCATTTT.

The rearrangement joins TRBV4-2 to TRBJ1-5, with D unclear. The CDR3 is 15 amino acids. The V gene's germline CDR1 is LGHNA and CDR2 YNFKEQ. V gave up 1 base and J gave up 5 bases, with 12 bases separating them. CDR3 sequence: CASSQATTSDQPQHF. The CDR3 bases are TGTGCCAGCAGCCAAGCTACAACGTCCGATCAGCCCCAGCATTTT.

This clonotype was seen a handful of times. The chain carries TRBV10-3 and TRBJ2-7; no clear D gene. CDR3 length equals 18 residues. With 0 bases removed from V and 7 bases from J, the gap between germline ends came to 25 bases. Germline V gene data show CDR1 as ENHRY and CDR2 as SYGVKD. Written as DNA, the CDR3 is TGTGCCATCAGTGAGTCGAGACTTAGCTTTAGACTTGCTCGGGAGCAGTACTTC. The encoded protein is CAISESRLSFRLAREQYF.

This chain connects TRBV7-9 to TRBJ2-2; 7 nucleotides agree with TRBD1. V lost 5 bases to trimming and J lost 3 bases; unmatched junction nucleotides: 6. CDR3 length equals 15 residues. Germline loops: CDR1 SEHNR, CDR2 FQNEAQ (reference sequence). CDR3 sequence reads: CASSTPGQHTGELFF. DNA for the CDR3: TGTGCCAGCAGCACACCGGGACAGCACACCGGGGAGCTGTTTTTT.

A note on this clonotype: A read error may be the cause here, since a much bigger clone is one base away. The V and J genes are TRBV14 and TRBJ2-3; D perhaps matches TRBD2 (5 bases). The germline CDR1 and CDR2 sequences are SGHDN and FVKESK. This CDR3 spans 17 amino acids. The chain's CDR3 is CASSQLGGLAERDAQYF. The CDR3 DNA follows: TGTGCCAGCAGCCAATTAGGCGGGCTCGCGGAAAGAGATGCGCAGTATTTT.

The CDR3 DNA reads TGCGCCAGCAGTCCCCAGGAGGGATCCAAAAACTACGAGCAGTACTTC. Translating gives CASSPQEGSKNYEQYF. The J gene is TRBJ2-7, the V gene TRBV23-1, with a tentative D call TRBD2 (6 bases). TRBV23-1 is filed as an ORF, its function uncertain. The V end lost 4 bases, the J end lost 3 bases, and 19 bases lay between the germline ends. This CDR3 has 16 residues.

This clonotype was observed many times. The chain uses TRBV12-3 or TRBV12-4 and TRBJ2-1, with 14 bases that match TRBD2. The CDR3 consists of 16 residues. The junction had 1 base not matched to a gene; V was cut back by 6 bases and J by 0 bases. The CDR3 nucleotides are TGTGCCAGCAGGGGGACTAGCGGGAGCTCCTACAATGAGCAGTTCTTC. Residues: CASRGTSGSSYNEQFF.

At least ten counts were recorded for this clonotype. The rearrangement joins TRBV15 to TRBJ2-3; D might be TRBD1 or TRBD2, each matching 5 bases. Germline CDR1 LNHNV, CDR2 YYDKDF (reference sequence). V was cut by 2 bases and J by 2 bases, with 17 bases left in between. The CDR3 runs 17 residues. CDR3 loop: CATSRSFTGPNTDTQYF. CDR3 nucleotide sequence: TGTGCCACCAGCAGATCATTTACGGGACCCAACACAGATACGCAGTATTTT.